These T cell receptor beta chains were read from a single sample in a study of blood T cell repertoires in COVID-19. Clones were sequenced by immunoSEQ multiplex PCR, and TCRdb holds only the in-frame ones, with some missing. The sample lists 250,000 to 300,000 clones, around 89% seen once, with more than 0.95% in the top ten. The sample was peripheral blood. The receptor set was obtained from a middle-aged woman who had recovered from COVID-19. The CDR3 runs from the conserved cysteine through the conserved F or W. D genes are given only for firm matches. Clone size is stated in some rows and not others, as once, few, many or a class when expanded.

TGCGCCAGCAGCTTGGGGGGACTAGCGGGTAGAGAGACCCAGTACTTC | CASSLGGLAGRETQYF | TRBV5-1 | TRBD2 | . | TRBJ2-5
TGTGCCAGCAGCCCCGGACTAGCCGGGAGGCAGTACTTC | CASSPGLAGRQYF | TRBV5-6 | TRBD2 | . | TRBJ2-7
TGTGCCAGCAGTGCCGAGGGAGCGGGAGGGGCCAATGAGCAGTTCTTC | CASSAEGAGGANEQFF | TRBV6-1 | TRBD2 | . | TRBJ2-1
TGTGCCAGCACCCTGACAGGAACCCCCGATCAGCCCCAGCATTTT | CASTLTGTPDQPQHF | TRBV28 | . | . | TRBJ1-5
TGTGCCAGCAGTCCTTGGGGTGGGGCGATGAACACTGAAGCTTTCTTT | CASSPWGGAMNTEAFF | TRBV27 | . | once | TRBJ1-1
TGTGCCAGCAGTCCCGGAGAGCAGTGGGCCATATATTTT | CASSPGEQWAIYF | TRBV28 | . | . | TRBJ1-3
TGCGCCAGCAGCCAAGGGGCTAGCGGGGTATACAATGAGCAGTTCTTC | CASSQGASGVYNEQFF | TRBV4-3 | TRBD2 | . | TRBJ2-1
TGTGCCAGCAGCTTGGAGGGCCTAGCGGGAGACGAGCAGTACTTC | CASSLEGLAGDEQYF | TRBV5-4 | TRBD2 | . | TRBJ2-7
TGTGCCAGCAGCGTAGGGGGACACCCCAATGAGCAATTCTTC | CASSVGGHPNEQFF | TRBV9 | . | . | TRBJ2-1
TGTGCCAGTAGTAGCGTGTCGAACACTGAAGCTTTCTTT | CASSSVSNTEAFF | TRBV19 | . | . | TRBJ1-1
TGTGCCAGCAGTTTGGGGACTAGCGGGAGGGGGGAGTTCTTC | CASSLGTSGRGEFF | TRBV28 | TRBD2 | . | TRBJ2-1
TGTGCCAGCAGTTCCTACGGACAGGTCTACAATGAGCAGTTCTTC | CASSSYGQVYNEQFF | TRBV6-5 | TRBD1 | . | TRBJ2-1
TGTGCCACCAGTGATCCTACTAGCGGGAGTATGGGCGGGGAGCTGTTTTTT | CATSDPTSGSMGGELFF | TRBV24-1 | TRBD2 | . | TRBJ2-2
TGCGCCAGCAGCCAAGATGGCCGGACAGGGGGGTTTGGCTACACCTTC | CASSQDGRTGGFGYTF | TRBV4-3 | TRBD1 | . | TRBJ1-2
TGTGCCAGCAGCGGACAAGGAAACACCATATATTTT | CASSGQGNTIYF | TRBV9 | . | . | TRBJ1-3
TGTGCCAGCAGCCCCCCCCGGGGGGTGGGAAACACCATATATTTT | CASSPPRGVGNTIYF | TRBV14 | . | once | TRBJ1-3
TGTGCCAGCAGCCCCCGACATAACACTGAAGCTTTCTTT | CASSPRHNTEAFF | TRBV7-8 | . | . | TRBJ1-1
TGTGCCAGTAGTAGTTTAGCGGGACCCTCCCACGAGCAGTACTTC | CASSSLAGPSHEQYF | TRBV19 | TRBD2 | . | TRBJ2-7
TGTGCCAGCAGCTCCGGGACTAGCGGGAGCAATGAGCAGTTCTTC | CASSSGTSGSNEQFF | TRBV5-8 | TRBD2 | . | TRBJ2-1
TGTGCCAGCAGCTTGGCCTCGGGGGAGCGGTCACCCCTCCACTTT | CASSLASGERSPLHF | TRBV5-4 | . | . | TRBJ1-6